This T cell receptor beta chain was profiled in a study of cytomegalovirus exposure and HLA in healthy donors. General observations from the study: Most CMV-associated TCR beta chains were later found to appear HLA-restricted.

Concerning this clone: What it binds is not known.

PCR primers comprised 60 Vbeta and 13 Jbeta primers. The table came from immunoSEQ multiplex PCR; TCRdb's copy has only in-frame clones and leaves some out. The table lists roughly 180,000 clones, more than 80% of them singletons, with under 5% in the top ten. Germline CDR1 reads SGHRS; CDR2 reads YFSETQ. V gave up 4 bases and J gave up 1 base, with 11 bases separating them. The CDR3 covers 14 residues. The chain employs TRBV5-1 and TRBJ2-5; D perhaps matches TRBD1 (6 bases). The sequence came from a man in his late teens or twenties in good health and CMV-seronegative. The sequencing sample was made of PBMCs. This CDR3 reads CASSPGQFQETQYF. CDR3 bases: TGCGCCAGCAGCCCCGGACAGTTCCAAGAGACCCAGTACTTC.